In its sample, the clone carrying this T cell receptor beta chain was seen many times. Each cDNA got a UMI-containing oligo ligated at its 3' end. The first PCR ran 3 to 5 cycles with an equimolar RC1.1 and RC1.2 beta primer mix. MiXCR was run by TCRdb on the UMI-ligation and nested PCR reads, yielding one entry per CDR3 protein. The sample shows tens of thousands of distinct CDR3 sequences, approximately 6.8% of them seen only once. This sample is part of a study of quantifying T cell responses using KT2 cells. Overall study: Reverse transcription used primers in the TCR alpha and beta constant regions.

Germline lookup yields CDR1 LGHNA and CDR2 YSLEER. V lost 2 bases, J lost 7 bases, and 7 bases stayed unmatched. The CDR3 totals 15 residues. The clonotype comes from a human donor. Sample: PBMCs spiked with cells of the T cell clone KT2. J is TRBJ2-1 and V is TRBV4-3; TRBD1 aligns across 8 bases. CDR3 loop: CASSQHGQGENEQFF. DNA for the CDR3: TGCGCCAGCAGCCAACACGGACAGGGTGAAAATGAGCAGTTCTTC.